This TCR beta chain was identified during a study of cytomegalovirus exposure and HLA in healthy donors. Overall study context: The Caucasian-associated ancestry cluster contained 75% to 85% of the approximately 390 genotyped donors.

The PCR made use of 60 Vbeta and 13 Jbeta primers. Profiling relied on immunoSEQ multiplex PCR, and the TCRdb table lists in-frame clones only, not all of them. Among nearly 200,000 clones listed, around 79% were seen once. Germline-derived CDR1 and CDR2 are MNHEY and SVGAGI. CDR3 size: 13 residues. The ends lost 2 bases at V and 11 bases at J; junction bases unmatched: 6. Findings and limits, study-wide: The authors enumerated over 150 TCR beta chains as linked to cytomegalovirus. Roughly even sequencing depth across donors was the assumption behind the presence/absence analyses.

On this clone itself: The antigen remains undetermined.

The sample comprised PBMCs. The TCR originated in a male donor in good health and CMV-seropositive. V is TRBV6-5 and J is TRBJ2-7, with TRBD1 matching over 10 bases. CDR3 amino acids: CASSYPGTGVEYF. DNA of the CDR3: TGTGCCAGCAGTTACCCCGGGACAGGGGTGGAGTACTTC.